The sequence of this T cell receptor beta chain was determined in a study of blood T cell repertoires in COVID-19 (dated by TCRdb to 2019 to 2021). Context from the whole study: Samples from collaborators originated in the United States, Italy and Spain and spanned both the acute and convalescent phases of COVID-19. Where available, HLA class I and class II types were taken from metadata supplied by the sample provider and were not determined by assay-based typing. Subjects who had been exposed to COVID-19, were actively infected with it, or had recovered from it provided the deeply sampled blood TCRbeta repertoires that made up the dataset. The samples were drawn from the first 160 participants of the ongoing ImmuneRACE study and from 1,200 or so subjects provided by 6 global collaborators. The repertoires were made available in a free public database intended to serve as a resource for research on the immune response to SARS-CoV-2. A de-identified subject ID, COVID-19 status, age in years and sex were almost always included in the sample metadata. The prospective study material was composed of cDNA or gDNA derived from T cells, B-cell-depleted T cells, or PBMCs.

Broad study findings and their caveats: Clinical and demographic metadata were provided uncurated, with the amount varying by source and participant.

Each collaborating institution followed its own protocols to collect whole blood in K2EDTA tubes. Collaborator samples were shipped for TCRbeta analysis as frozen whole blood, isolated PBMCs, or DNA extracted from either sample type. The V and J ends are trimmed by 0 bases and 1 base, leaving 11 bases between them. The CDR3 goes from the cysteine to the phenylalanine over 15 residues. Of the read, only the CDR3 DNA is kept; its 45 bases are in frame from base 1. From the germline V gene (reference sequence), CDR1 is SGHNT and CDR2 is YYREEE. TCRbeta CDR3 regions were amplified from genomic DNA by means of the immunoSEQ Assay, a bias-controlled multiplex PCR. On the authors' methods: The number of nucleated cells in each sample was estimated by amplification of reference gene primers within the assay. Sequence reads were collapsed and filtered to measure the absolute abundance of every unique TCRbeta CDR3 rearrangement. For each sample, productive Simpson clonality was calculated by taking the square root of Simpson's diversity index across productive rearrangements. Drawn from immuneACCESS, this table holds only the in-frame rearrangements with V and J called that TCRdb kept. Clones are partly lost; checked studies trace under half to an unresolved V gene and leave the rest unexplained. V, J and clone size are those of that table, while D and trimming were read from the DNA. This sample lists approximately 150,000 clones; approximately 88% were detected once. The biggest ten clones account for about 28% of the sample.

On this clone: Its target antigen remains unknown. Base qualities are missing; no much larger clone stands one base away.

Rearrangement joined TRBV5-4 to TRBJ2-7; the D segment could be TRBD2, given 5 matching bases. This clonotype was sampled from a human donor in a cohort sampled during active COVID-19. The sequencing input was peripheral blood. The CDR3 amino acid sequence is: CASSLASSGSYEQYF. The sequence in DNA is TGTGCCAGCAGCTTGGCGAGCAGCGGATCCTACGAGCAGTACTTC.